This TCR beta chain emerged from a study of blood T cell repertoires in COVID-19. Study information: Samples taken during acute and convalescent COVID-19 were collected in the United States, Italy and Spain. T cells, B-cell-depleted T cells, or PBMCs provided the cDNA or gDNA that served as material.

The protocol was immunoSEQ multiplex PCR, while the TCRdb copy is restricted to in-frame clones and leaves out a portion. The data contain about 160,000 clones, about 84% of them singletons. The CDR3 is 15 amino acids. The V end was cut by 4 bases, the J end by 3 bases, with 16 bases between. Germline CDR1 and CDR2: MDHEN and SYDVKM. The rearrangement joins TRBV28 to TRBJ2-7, with a weak D call TRBD2 (5 bases). Sequences were obtained from PBMCs or T cells enriched from blood (not recorded which). This clonotype was obtained from a woman aged 40 to 49 with acute COVID-19. CDR3 residues: CASSYQGLGVYEQYF. The CDR3, as DNA: TGTGCCAGCAGTTACCAAGGACTTGGCGTCTACGAGCAGTACTTC.